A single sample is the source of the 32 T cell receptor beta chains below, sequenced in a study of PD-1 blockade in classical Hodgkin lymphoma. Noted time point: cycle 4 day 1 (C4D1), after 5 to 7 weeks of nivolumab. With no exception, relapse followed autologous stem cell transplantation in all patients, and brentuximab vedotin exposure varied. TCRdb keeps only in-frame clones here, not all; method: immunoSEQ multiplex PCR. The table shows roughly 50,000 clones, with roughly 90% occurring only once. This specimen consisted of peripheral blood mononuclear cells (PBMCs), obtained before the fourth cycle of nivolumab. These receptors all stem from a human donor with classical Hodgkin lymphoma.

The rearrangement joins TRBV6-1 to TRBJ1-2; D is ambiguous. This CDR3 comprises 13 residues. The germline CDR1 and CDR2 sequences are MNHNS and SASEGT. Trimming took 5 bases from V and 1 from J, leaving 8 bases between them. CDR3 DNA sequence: TGTGCCAGCAGTCAGATTGTTAACTATGGCTACACCTTC. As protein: CASSQIVNYGYTF.

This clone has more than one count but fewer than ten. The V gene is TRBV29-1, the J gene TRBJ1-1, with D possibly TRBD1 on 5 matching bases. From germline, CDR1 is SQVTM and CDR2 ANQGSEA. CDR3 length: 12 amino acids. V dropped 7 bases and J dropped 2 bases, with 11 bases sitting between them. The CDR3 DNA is TGCAGCGGACGACAGAGAAACACTGAAGCTTTCTTT. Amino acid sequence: CSGRQRNTEAFF.

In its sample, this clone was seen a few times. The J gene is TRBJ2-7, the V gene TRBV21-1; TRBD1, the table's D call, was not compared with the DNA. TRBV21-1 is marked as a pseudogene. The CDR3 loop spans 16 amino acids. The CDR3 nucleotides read TGTGCCAGCGACGGTCGGGGACAGTGTTCATCCTACGAGCAGTACTTC. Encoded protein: CASDGRGQCSSYEQYF.

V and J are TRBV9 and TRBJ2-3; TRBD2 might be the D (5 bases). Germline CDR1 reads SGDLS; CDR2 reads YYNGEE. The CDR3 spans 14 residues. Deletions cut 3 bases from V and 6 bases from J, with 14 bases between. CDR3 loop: CASSGTGNTDTQYF. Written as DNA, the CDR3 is TGTGCCAGCAGCGGGACCGGGAATACGGATACGCAGTATTTT.

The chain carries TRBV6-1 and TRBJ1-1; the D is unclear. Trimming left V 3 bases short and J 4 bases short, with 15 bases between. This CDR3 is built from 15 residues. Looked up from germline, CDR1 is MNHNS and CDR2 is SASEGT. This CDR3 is CASSDRPGAGTEAFF. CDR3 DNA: TGTGCCAGCAGTGACCGTCCGGGCGCGGGCACTGAAGCTTTCTTT.

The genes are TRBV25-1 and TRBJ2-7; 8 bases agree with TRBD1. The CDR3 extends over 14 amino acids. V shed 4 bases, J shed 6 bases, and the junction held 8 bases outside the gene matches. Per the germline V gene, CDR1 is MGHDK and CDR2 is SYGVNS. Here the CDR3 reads CASSAAGGSSEQYF. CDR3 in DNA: TGTGCCAGCAGTGCCGCAGGGGGCAGCTCCGAGCAGTACTTC.

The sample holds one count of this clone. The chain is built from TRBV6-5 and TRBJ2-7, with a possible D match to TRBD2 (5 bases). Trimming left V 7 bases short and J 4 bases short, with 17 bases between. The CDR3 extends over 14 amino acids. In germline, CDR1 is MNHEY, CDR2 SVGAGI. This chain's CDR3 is CASTRKEDSYEQYF. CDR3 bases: TGTGCCAGCACGCGAAAGGAGGACTCTTACGAGCAGTACTTC.

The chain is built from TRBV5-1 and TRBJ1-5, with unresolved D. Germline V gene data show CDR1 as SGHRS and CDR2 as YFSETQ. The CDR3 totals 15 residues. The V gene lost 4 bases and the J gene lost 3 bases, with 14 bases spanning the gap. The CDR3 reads CASSPRGDNNQPQHF. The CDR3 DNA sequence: TGCGCCAGCAGCCCGCGCGGAGACAACAATCAGCCCCAGCATTTT.

CDR3 sequence: CSAQPGGAKNIQYF. The CDR3 nucleotides read TGCAGCGCCCAACCCGGGGGAGCCAAAAACATTCAGTACTTC. The rearrangement uses TRBV29-1 and TRBJ2-4; TRBD2 might be the D (6 bases). This CDR3 comprises 14 residues. The germline gives CDR1 SQVTM, CDR2 ANQGSEA. Trimming took 7 bases from V and 0 from J, leaving 13 bases between them.

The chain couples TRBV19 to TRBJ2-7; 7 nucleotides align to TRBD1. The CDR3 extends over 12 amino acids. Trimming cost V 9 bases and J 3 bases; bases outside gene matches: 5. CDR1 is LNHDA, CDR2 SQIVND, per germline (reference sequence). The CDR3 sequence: CASRQGHYEQYF. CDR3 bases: TGTGCCAGCCGACAGGGACACTACGAGCAGTACTTC.

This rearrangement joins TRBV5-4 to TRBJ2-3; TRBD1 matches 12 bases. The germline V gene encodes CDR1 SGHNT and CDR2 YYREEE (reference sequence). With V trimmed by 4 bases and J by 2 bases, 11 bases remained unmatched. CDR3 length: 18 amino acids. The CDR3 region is CASSDRDRGRPLTDTQYF. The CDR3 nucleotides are TGTGCCAGCAGCGACCGGGACAGGGGGCGCCCCCTCACAGATACGCAGTATTTT.

The CDR3 coding sequence is TGTGCCAGCCGAGCGTACAGTTCAAACACCGGGGAGCTGTTTTTT. This codes for CASRAYSSNTGELFF. The chain couples TRBV2 to TRBJ2-2; D gene uncertain. CDR3 length equals 15 residues. V was shortened by 8 bases and J by 2 bases, with 15 bases between the two germline ends. Germline CDR1 reads SNHLY; CDR2 reads FYNNEI.

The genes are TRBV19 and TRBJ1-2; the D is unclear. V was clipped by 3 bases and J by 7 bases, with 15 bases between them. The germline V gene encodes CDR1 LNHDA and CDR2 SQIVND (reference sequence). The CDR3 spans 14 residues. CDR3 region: CASSIGLGGVGYTF. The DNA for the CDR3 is TGTGCCAGTAGTATTGGGCTGGGAGGTGTTGGCTACACCTTC.

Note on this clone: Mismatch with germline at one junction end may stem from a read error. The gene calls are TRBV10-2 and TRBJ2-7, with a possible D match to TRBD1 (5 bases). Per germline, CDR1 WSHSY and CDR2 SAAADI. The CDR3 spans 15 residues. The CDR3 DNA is TGTGCCAGCAGTTACTCGGAGACCACAGGCGACGAGCAGTACTTC. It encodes CASSYSETTGDEQYF.

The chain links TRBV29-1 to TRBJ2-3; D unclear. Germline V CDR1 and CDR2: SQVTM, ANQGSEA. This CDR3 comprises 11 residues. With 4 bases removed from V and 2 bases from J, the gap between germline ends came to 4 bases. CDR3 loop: CSVGNTDTQYF. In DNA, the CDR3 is TGCAGCGTTGGGAACACAGATACGCAGTATTTT.

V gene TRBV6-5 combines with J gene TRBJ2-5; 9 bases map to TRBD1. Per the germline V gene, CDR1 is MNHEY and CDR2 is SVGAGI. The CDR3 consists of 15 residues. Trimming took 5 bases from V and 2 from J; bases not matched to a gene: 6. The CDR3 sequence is CASSTETGGQETQYF. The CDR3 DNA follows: TGTGCCAGCAGTACCGAGACAGGGGGTCAAGAGACCCAGTACTTC.

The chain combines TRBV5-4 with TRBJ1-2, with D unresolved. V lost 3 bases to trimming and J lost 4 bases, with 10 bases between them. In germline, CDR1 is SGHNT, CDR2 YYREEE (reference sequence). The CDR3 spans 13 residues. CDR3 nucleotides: TGTGCCAGCAGCTCTGGGCAGGTCTATGGCTACACCTTC. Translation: CASSSGQVYGYTF.

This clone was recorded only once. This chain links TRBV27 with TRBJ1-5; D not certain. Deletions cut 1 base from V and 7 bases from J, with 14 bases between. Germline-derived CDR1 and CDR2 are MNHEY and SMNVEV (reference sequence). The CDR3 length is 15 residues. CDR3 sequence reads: CASSLFFPMGQPQHF. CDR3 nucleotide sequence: TGTGCCAGCAGTTTATTTTTCCCGATGGGCCAGCCCCAGCATTTT.

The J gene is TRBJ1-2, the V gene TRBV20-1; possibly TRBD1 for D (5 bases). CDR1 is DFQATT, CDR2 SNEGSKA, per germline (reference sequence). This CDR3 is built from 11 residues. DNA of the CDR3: TGCAGCGCAGGGTTATGGTATGGCTACACCTTC. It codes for CSAGLWYGYTF.

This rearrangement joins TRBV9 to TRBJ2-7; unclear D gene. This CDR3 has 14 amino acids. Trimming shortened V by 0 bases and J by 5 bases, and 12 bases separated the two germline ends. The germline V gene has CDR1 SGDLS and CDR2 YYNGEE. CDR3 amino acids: CASSVGSGLNEQYF. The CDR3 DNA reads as TGTGCCAGCAGCGTAGGGTCAGGATTAAACGAGCAGTACTTC.

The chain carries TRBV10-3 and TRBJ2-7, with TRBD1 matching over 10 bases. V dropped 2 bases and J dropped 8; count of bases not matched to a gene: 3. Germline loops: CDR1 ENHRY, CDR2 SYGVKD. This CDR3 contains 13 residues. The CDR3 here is CAISEDRGQKQYF. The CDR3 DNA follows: TGTGCCATCAGTGAGGACAGGGGGCAGAAGCAGTACTTC.

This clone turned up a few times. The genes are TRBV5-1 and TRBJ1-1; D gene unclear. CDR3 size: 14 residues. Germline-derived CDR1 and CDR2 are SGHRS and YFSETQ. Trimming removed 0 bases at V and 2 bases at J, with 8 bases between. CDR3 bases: TGCGCCAGCAGCTTGGCAGGAAGTAACACTGAAGCTTTCTTT. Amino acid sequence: CASSLAGSNTEAFF.

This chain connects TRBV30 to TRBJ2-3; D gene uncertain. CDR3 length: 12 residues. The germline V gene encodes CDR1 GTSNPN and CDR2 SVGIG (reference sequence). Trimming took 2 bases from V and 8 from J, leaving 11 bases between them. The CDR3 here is CAWSKKGSTQYF. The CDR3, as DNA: TGTGCCTGGAGTAAAAAGGGTTCTACGCAGTATTTT.

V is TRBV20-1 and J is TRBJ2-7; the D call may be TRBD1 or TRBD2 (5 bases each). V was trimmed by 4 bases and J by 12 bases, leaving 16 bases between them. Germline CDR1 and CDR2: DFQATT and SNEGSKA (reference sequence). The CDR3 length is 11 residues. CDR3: CSATTGPKLYF. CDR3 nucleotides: TGCAGTGCTACCACGGGACCTAAGTTGTACTTC.

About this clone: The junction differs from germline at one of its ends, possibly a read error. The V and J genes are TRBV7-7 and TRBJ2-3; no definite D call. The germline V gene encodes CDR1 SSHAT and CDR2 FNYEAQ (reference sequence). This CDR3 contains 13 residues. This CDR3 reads CASSFVMADTQYF. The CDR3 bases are TGTGCTAGCAGCTTCGTTATGGCAGATACGCAGTATTTT.

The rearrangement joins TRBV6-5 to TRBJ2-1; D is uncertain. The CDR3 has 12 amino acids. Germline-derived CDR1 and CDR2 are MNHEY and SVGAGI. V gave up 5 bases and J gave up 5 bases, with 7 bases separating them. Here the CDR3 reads CASSRPDNEQFF. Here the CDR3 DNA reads TGTGCCAGCAGTCGCCCAGACAATGAGCAGTTCTTC.

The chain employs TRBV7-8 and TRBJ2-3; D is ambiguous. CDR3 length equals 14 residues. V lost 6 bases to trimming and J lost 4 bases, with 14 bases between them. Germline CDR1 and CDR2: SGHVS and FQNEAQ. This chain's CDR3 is CASRISTGADTQYF. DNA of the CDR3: TGTGCCAGCAGAATCTCGACGGGCGCAGATACGCAGTATTTT.

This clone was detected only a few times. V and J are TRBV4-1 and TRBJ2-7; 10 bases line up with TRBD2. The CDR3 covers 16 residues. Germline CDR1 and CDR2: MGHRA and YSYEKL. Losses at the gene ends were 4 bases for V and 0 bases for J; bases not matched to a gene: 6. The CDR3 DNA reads TGCGCCAGCAGCCTCGACTCTAGCGGGAGCTCCTACGAGCAGTACTTC. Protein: CASSLDSSGSSYEQYF.

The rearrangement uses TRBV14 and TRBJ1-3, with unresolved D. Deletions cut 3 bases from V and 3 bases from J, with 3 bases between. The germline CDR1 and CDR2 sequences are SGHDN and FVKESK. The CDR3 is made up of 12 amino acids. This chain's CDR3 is CASSHRGNTIYF. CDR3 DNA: TGTGCCAGCAGCCACCGTGGAAACACCATATATTTT. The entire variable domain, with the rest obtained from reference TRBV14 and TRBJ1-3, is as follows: EAGVTQFPSHSVIEKGQTVTLRCDPISGHDNLYWYRRVMGKEIKFLLHFVKESKQDESGMPNNRFLAERTGGTYSTLKVQPAELEDSGVYFCASSHRGNTIYFGEGSWLTVV.

In nucleotides, the CDR3 is TGTGCCAACGCGGCGAGCGGGATTACCGGGGAGCTGTTTTTT. It encodes CANAASGITGELFF. The chain links TRBV10-3 to TRBJ2-2; TRBD2 matches at 7 bases. V shed 10 bases, J shed 5 bases, and the junction held 10 bases outside the gene matches. This CDR3 has 14 amino acids. CDR1 ENHRY and CDR2 SYGVKD come from the germline V gene.

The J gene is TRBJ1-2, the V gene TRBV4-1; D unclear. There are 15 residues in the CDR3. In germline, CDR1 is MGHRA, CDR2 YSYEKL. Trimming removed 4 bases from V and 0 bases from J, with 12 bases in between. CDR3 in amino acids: CASSPTGKANYGYTF. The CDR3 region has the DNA TGCGCCAGCAGCCCAACGGGAAAAGCTAACTATGGCTACACCTTC.

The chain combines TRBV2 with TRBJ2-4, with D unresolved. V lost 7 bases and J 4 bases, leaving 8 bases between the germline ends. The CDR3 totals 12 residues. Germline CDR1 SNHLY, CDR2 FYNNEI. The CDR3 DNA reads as TGTGCCAGCACCGGGCAGAAAAACATTCAGTACTTC. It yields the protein CASTGQKNIQYF.